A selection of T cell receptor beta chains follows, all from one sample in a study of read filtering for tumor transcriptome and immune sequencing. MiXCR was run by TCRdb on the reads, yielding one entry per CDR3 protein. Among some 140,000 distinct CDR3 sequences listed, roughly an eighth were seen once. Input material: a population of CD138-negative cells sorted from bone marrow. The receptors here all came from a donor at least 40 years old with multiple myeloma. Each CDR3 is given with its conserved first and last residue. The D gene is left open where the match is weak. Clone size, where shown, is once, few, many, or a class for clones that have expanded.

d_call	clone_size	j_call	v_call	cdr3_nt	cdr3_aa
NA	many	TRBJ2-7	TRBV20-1	TGCAGTGCTAGATCGGACGGACCCCCCTACGAGCAGTACTTC	CSARSDGPPYEQYF
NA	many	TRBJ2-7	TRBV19	TGTGCCAGTAAAGGCCAGGGCACCTACGAGCAGTACTTC	CASKGQGTYEQYF
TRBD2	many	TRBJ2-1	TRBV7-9	TGTGCCAGCAGCCCAGTCGGGCTAGCGGGAGATGAGCAGTTCTTC	CASSPVGLAGDEQFF
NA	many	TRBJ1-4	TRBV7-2	TGTGCCAGCAGCCATTCCGTCTCCAATGAAAAACTGTTTTTT	CASSHSVSNEKLFF
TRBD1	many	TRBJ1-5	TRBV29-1	TGCAGCGTTCGGGACAGGGGAGGCAATCAGCCCCAGCATTTT	CSVRDRGGNQPQHF
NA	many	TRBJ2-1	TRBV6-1	TGTGCCACACTAGGGTGGGTAGCTTTTGATGAGCAGTTCTTC	CATLGWVAFDEQFF
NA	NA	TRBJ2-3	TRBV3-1	TGTGCCAGCAGCCACTCTTCTGGGACAGATACGCAGTATTTT	CASSHSSGTDTQYF
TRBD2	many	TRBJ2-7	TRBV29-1	TGCAGCGGGACCGGGACTAGCGGAGACTCCTACGAGCAGTACTTC	CSGTGTSGDSYEQYF
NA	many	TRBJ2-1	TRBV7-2	TGTGCCAGCAGCTCCTGGACTGACAATGAGCAGTTCTTC	CASSSWTDNEQFF
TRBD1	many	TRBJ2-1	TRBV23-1	TGCGCCAGCAGTCAACCCGGACAGGGATACTACAATGAGCAGTTCTTC	CASSQPGQGYYNEQFF
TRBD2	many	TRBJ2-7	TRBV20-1	TGCAGTGCTCCCGGCGGGGGGCAAAGGAACTCCTACGAGCAGTACTTC	CSAPGGGQRNSYEQYF
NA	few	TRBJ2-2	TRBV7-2	TGTGCCAGCAGCTTGGATTTTGTCACCGGGGAGCTGTCTTTT	CASSLDFVTGELSF
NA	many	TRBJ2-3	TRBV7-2	TGTGCCAGCAGCTTCTCCGTACAGCCAGATACGCAGTATTTT	CASSFSVQPDTQYF
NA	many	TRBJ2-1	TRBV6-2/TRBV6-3	TGTGCCAGCAGTGCTCCCGGGACTGCGAGTTTCTACAATGAGCAGTTCTTC	CASSAPGTASFYNEQFF
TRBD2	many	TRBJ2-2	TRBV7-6	TGTGCCAGCAGCTCGAGCGGGAGTGCGGCCGGGGAGCTGTTTTTT	CASSSSGSAAGELFF
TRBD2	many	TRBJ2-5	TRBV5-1	TGCGCCAGCAGCCATCGACCGGGACTAGCGGGAGGAGGGTACCAAGAGACCCAGTACTTC	CASSHRPGLAGGGYQETQYF
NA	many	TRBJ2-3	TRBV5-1	TGCGCCAGCAGCTTCCGGGTCCGCACAGATACGCAGTATTTT	CASSFRVRTDTQYF
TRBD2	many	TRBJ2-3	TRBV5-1	TGCGCCAGCAGCTTGGGGACTAGCGGATGGAACACAGATACGCAGTATTTT	CASSLGTSGWNTDTQYF